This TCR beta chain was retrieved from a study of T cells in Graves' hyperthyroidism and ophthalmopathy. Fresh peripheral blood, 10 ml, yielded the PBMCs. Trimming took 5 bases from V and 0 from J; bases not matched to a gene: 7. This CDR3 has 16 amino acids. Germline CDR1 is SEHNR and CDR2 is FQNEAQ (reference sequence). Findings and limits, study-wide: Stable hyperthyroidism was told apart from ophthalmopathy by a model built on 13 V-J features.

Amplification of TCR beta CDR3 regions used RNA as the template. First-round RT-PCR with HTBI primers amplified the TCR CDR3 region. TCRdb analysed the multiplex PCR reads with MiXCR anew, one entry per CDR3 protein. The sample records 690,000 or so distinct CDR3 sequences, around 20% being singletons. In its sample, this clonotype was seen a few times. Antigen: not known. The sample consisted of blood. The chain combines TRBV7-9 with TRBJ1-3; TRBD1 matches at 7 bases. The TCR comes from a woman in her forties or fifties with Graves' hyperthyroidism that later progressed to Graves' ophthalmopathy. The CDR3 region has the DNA TGTGCCAGCAGCGCCGGACAGGATCTCTCTGGAAACACCATATATTTT. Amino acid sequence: CASSAGQDLSGNTIYF. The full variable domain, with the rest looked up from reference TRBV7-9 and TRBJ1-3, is DTGVSQNPRHKITKRGQNVTFRCDPISEHNRLYWYRQTLGQGPEFLTYFQNEAQLEKSRLLSDRFSAERPKGSFSTLEIQRTEQGDSAMYLCASSAGQDLSGNTIYFGEGSWLTVV.